This T cell receptor beta chain is from a study of cytomegalovirus exposure and HLA in healthy donors. Notes on the study in general: First-cohort TCR clusters tended to co-occur in the approximately 120 validation repertoires, a later analysis found.

Produced via immunoSEQ multiplex PCR; TCRdb's table is partial and in-frame only. The sample holds 100,000 to 120,000 clones, approximately 86% seen once. The donors were part of the validation cohort of 120 subjects. That cohort was separate from the first cohort, which comprised under 750 subjects. This clone was observed once. Antigen: not known. Sequences were obtained from PBMCs. This receptor was obtained from a woman aged 18-35 years in good health and CMV-seropositive.

The CDR3 DNA is TGTGCCAGCTCCGCTTCGACAGGGGTGGGCACAGATACGCAGTATTTT. Translation: CASSASTGVGTDTQYF. The chain uses TRBV18 and TRBJ2-3, with TRBD1 matching over 8 bases. The CDR3 spans 16 residues. Losses at the gene ends were 6 bases for V and 1 base for J; bases not matched to a gene: 9. Germline-derived CDR1 and CDR2 are KGHSH and LQKENI.